The clone carrying this T cell receptor beta chain was seen at least ten times. These data come from a study of blood T cells in healthy people across ages. A second PCR, run for roughly 7 to 11 cycles, used a sample-barcoded 5' primer plus a J-beta primer mix. TCRdb re-analysed the 5' RACE reads in MiXCR, keeping a single row per CDR3 protein. The sample consists of hundreds of thousands of distinct CDR3 sequences, roughly 40% of them appearing once. The extraction recovered at least 5 micrograms of total RNA per sample. The ends lost 5 bases at V and 6 bases at J; junction bases unmatched: 1. The CDR3 contains 13 residues.

The rearrangement joins TRBV12-3 or TRBV12-4 to TRBJ2-3; 11 nucleotides match TRBD1. The clonotype comes from a man aged 18 to 30 in good health. The sample was blood. CDR3 protein: CASSGTGGDTQYF. CDR3 in DNA: TGTGCCAGCAGTGGGACAGGGGGGGATACGCAGTATTTT.